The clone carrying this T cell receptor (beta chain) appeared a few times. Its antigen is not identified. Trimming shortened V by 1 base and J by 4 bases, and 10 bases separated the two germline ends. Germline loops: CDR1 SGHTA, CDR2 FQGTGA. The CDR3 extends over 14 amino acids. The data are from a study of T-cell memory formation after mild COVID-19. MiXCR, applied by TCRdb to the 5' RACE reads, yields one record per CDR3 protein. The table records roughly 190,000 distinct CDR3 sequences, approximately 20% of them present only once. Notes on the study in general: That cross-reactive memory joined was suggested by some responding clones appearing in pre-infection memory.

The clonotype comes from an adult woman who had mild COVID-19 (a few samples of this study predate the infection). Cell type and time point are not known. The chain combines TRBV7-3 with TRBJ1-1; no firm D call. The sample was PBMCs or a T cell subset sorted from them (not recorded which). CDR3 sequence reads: CASSLNGWSTEAFF. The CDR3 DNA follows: TGTGCCAGCAGCTTAAACGGGTGGAGCACTGAAGCTTTCTTT. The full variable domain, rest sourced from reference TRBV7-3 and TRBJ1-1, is GAGVSQTPSNKVTEKGKYVELRCDPISGHTALYWYRQSLGQGPEFLIYFQGTGAADDSGLPNDRFFAVRPEGSVSTLKIQRTERGDSAVYLCASSLNGWSTEAFFGQGTRLTVV.